What follows are 3 T cell receptor beta chains derived from one specimen sequenced in a study of Ad26.COV2.S vaccination and SARS-CoV-2 variants. Sequencing was performed with immunoSEQ multiplex PCR; in TCRdb, only in-frame clones are kept and a portion is missing. The sample lists about 380,000 clones, 83% occurring once. Noted treatment: about 20 received Ad26.COV2.S at low or high dose, single or two shots; 5 received placebo; per-sample allocation not given. Repertoires come from day 63 after the first vaccine or placebo injection. The sequenced sample was peripheral blood, obtained in a trial of Ad26.COV2.S vaccine versus placebo. The receptors were gathered from a person between 18 and 65 years old who received the Ad26.COV2.S COVID-19 vaccine or a placebo.

The rearrangement joins TRBV7-8 to TRBJ2-1, with 13 bases that match TRBD2. V was clipped by 2 bases and J by 4 bases; unmatched bases: 8. The CDR3 totals 18 residues. The germline CDR1 and CDR2 sequences are SGHVS and FQNEAQ. CDR3 sequence (DNA): TGTGCCAGCAGCTTAAGGACTAGCGGGGGCCATAATTACAATGAGCAGTTCTTC. It encodes CASSLRTSGGHNYNEQFF. The full variable domain, its missing parts supplied by reference TRBV7-8 and TRBJ2-1, is GAGVSQSPRYKVAKRGQDVALRCDPISGHVSLFWYQQALGQGPEFLTYFQNEAQLDKSGLPSDRFFAERPEGSVSTLKIQRTQQEDSAVYLCASSLRTSGGHNYNEQFFGPGTRLTVL.

This chain joins TRBV11-3 and TRBJ2-3; 7 bases match TRBD1. V dropped 5 bases and J dropped 1; count of bases not matched to a gene: 3. CDR1 and CDR2 (germline): SGHNT, YENEEA. The CDR3 is 14 amino acids. The CDR3 spells CASSHGQGTDTQYF. In nucleotides, the CDR3 is TGTGCCAGCAGCCATGGACAGGGCACAGATACGCAGTATTTT. Full variable domain (remainder filled in from reference TRBV11-3 and TRBJ2-3): EAGVVQSPRYKIIEKKQPVAFWCNPISGHNTLYWYLQNLGQGPELLIRYENEEAVDDSQLPKDRFSAERLKGVDSTLKIQPAELGDSAVYLCASSHGQGTDTQYFGPGTRLTVL.

This clone was observed a few times. The rearrangement links TRBV19 to TRBJ1-1; D is unresolved. CDR1 and CDR2 from the germline V gene are LNHDA and SQIVND (reference sequence). The CDR3 extends over 16 amino acids. V was clipped by 3 bases and J by 1 base, with 15 bases between them. CDR3 in amino acids: CASSIPGLHSNTEAFF. The CDR3 nucleotides read TGTGCCAGTAGTATTCCCGGACTACACTCGAACACTGAAGCTTTCTTT. Full variable domain (rest looked up from reference TRBV19 and TRBJ1-1): DGGITQSPKYLFRKEGQNVTLSCEQNLNHDAMYWYRQDPGQGLRLIYYSQIVNDFQKGDIAEGYSVSREKKESFPLTVTSAQKNPTAFYLCASSIPGLHSNTEAFFGQGTRLTVV.